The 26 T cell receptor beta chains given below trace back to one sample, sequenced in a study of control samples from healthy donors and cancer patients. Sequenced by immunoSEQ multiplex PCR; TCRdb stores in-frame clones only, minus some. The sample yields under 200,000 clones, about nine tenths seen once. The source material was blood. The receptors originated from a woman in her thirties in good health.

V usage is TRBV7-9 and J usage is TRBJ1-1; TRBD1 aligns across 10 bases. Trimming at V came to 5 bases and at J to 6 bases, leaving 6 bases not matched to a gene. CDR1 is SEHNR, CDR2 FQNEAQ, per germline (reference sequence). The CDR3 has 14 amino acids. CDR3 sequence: CASSRPDRGPEAFF. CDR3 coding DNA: TGTGCCAGCAGCCGCCCTGACAGGGGGCCTGAAGCTTTCTTT.

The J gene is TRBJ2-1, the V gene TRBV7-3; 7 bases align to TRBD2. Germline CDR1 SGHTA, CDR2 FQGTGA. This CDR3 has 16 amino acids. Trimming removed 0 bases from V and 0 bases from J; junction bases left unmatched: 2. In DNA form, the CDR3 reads TGTGCCAGCAGCTTAACGTCGGGGGGCTCCTACAATGAGCAGTTCTTC. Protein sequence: CASSLTSGGSYNEQFF.

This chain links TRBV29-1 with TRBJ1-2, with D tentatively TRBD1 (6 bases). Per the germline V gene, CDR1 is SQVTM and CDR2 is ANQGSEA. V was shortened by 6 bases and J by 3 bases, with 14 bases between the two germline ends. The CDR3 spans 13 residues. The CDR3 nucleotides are TGCAGCGTCGCCCGACAGGCCGACTATGGCTACACCTTC. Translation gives CSVARQADYGYTF.

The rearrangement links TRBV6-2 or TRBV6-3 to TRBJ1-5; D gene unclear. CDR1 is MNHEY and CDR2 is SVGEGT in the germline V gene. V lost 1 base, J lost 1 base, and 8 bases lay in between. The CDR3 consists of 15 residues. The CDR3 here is CASSYLQSSNQPQHF. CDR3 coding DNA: TGTGCCAGCAGTTACTTACAGTCGAGCAATCAGCCCCAGCATTTT.

The CDR3 spells CASSWGQNTEAFF. The CDR3 DNA reads TGTGCCAGCAGCTGGGGACAGAACACTGAAGCTTTCTTT. This rearrangement joins TRBV11-2 to TRBJ1-1, with D maybe TRBD1 (6 bases). In germline, CDR1 is SGHAT, CDR2 FQNNGV. This CDR3 is built from 13 residues. Trimming cost V 4 bases and J 1 base, with 7 bases left between them.

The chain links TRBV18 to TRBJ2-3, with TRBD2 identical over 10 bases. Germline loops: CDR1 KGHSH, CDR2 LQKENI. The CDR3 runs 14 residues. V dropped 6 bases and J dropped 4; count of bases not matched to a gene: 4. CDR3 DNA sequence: TGTGCCAGCTCCGGACTAGCGGTCCCAGATACGCAGTATTTT. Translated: CASSGLAVPDTQYF.

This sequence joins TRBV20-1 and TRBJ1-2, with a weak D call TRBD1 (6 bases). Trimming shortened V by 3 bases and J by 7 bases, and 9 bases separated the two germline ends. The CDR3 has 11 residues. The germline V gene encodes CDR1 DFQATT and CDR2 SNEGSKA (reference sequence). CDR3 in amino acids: CSASGGAGYTF. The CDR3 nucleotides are TGCAGTGCTAGTGGGGGGGCTGGCTACACCTTC.

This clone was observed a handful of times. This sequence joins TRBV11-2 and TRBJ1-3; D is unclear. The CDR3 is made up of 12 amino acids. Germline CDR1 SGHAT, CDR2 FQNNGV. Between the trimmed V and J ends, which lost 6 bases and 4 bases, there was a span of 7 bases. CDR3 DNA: TGTGCCAGCAGTCCACAGGGAAACACCATATATTTT. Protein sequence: CASSPQGNTIYF.

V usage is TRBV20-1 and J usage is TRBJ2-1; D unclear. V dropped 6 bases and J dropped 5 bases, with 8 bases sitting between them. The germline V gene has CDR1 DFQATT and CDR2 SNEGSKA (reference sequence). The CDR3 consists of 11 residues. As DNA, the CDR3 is TGCAGTGCCACCCCCCACAATGAGCAGTTCTTC. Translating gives CSATPHNEQFF.

The CDR3 is CANPGTGLSFF. The CDR3 DNA reads as TGCGCCAACCCCGGGACAGGGTTATCTTTCTTT. The rearrangement links TRBV10-1 to TRBJ1-1, with 9 bases identical to TRBD1. Germline-derived CDR1 and CDR2 are WNHNN and SYGVQD (reference sequence). With V trimmed by 10 bases and J by 12 bases, 9 bases remained unmatched. CDR3 length: 11 amino acids.

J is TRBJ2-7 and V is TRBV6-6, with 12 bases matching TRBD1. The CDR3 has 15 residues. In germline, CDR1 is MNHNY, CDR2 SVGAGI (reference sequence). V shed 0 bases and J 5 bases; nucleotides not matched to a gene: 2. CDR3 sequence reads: CASSYSGTGGHEQYF. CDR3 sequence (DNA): TGTGCCAGCAGTTACTCCGGGACAGGGGGCCACGAGCAGTACTTC.

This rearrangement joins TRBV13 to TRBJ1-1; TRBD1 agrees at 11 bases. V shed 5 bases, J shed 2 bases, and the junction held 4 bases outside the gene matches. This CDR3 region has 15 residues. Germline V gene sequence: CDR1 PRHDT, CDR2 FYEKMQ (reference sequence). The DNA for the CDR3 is TGTGCCAGCAGCCCCCGGACAGGGGGCAACACTGAAGCTTTCTTT. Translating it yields CASSPRTGGNTEAFF. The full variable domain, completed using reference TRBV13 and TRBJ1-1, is AAGVIQSPRHLIKEKRETATLKCYPIPRHDTVYWYQQGPGQDPQFLISFYEKMQSDKGSIPDRFSAQQFSDYHSELNMSSLELGDSALYFCASSPRTGGNTEAFFGQGTRLTVV.

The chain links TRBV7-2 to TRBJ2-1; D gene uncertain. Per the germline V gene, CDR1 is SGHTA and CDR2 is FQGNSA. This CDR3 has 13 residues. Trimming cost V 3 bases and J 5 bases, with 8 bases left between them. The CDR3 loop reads CASSFFADNEQFF. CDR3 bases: TGTGCCAGCAGCTTCTTCGCGGACAATGAGCAGTTCTTC.

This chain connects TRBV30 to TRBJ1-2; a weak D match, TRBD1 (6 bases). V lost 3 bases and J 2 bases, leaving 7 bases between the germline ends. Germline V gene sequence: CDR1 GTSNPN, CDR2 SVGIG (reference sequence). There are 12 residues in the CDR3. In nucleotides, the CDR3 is TGTGCCTGGAGAAGGGGGAACTATGGCTACACCTTC. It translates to CAWRRGNYGYTF.

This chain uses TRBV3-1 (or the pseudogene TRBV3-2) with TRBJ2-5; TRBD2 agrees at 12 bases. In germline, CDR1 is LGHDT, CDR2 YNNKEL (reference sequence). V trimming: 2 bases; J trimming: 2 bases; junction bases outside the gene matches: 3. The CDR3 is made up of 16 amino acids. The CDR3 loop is CASSQLAGGTQETQYF. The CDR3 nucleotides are TGTGCCAGCAGCCAACTAGCGGGGGGGACTCAAGAGACCCAGTACTTC.

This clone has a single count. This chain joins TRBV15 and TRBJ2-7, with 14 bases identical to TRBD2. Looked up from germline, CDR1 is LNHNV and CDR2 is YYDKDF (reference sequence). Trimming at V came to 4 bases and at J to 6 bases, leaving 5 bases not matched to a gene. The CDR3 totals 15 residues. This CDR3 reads CATSIGGLAGVEQYF. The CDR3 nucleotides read TGTGCCACCAGCATTGGGGGACTAGCGGGGGTCGAGCAGTACTTC.

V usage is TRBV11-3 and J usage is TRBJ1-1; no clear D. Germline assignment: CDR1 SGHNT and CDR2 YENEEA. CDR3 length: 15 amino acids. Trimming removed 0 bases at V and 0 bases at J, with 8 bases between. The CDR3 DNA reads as TGTGCCAGCAGCTTAGATTCGCGGGTGAACACTGAAGCTTTCTTT. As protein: CASSLDSRVNTEAFF.

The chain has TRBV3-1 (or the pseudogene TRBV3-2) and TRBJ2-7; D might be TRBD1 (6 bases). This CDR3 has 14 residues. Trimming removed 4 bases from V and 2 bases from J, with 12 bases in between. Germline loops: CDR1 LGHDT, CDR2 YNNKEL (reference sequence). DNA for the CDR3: TGTGCCAGCAGCCTCAACAGGGCCCCCTACGAGCAGTACTTC. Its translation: CASSLNRAPYEQYF.

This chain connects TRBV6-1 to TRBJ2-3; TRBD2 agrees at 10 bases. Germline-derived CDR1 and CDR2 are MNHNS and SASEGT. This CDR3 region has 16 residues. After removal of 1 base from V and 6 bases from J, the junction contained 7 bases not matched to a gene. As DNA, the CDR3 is TGTGCCAGCAGTGAAGAGAGCGGGGGGGCCTGGGATACGCAGTATTTT. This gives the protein CASSEESGGAWDTQYF.

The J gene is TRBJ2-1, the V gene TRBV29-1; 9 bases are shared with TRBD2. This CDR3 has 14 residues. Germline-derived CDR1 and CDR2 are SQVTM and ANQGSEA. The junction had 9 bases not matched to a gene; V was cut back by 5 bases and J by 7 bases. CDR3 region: CSVLQREVGNEQFF. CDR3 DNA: TGCAGCGTTCTCCAGCGGGAGGTAGGGAATGAGCAGTTCTTC.

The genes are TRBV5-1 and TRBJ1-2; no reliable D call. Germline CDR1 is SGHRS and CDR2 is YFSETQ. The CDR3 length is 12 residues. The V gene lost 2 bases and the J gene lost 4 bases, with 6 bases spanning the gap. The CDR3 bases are TGCGCCAGCAGCTTCCCATCCTATGGCTACACCTTC. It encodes CASSFPSYGYTF.

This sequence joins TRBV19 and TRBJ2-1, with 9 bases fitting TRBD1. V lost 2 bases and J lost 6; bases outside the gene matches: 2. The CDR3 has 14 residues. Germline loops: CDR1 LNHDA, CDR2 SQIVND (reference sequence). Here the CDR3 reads CASSINRGLNEQFF. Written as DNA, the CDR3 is TGTGCCAGTAGTATAAACAGGGGGCTCAATGAGCAGTTCTTC.

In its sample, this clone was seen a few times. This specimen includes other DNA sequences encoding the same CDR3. The CDR3 DNA follows: TGTGCCAGCAGTTTAACTAGCGGGATCTCCTACGAGCAGTACTTC. Protein: CASSLTSGISYEQYF. The chain links TRBV28 to TRBJ2-7; 10 bases are shared with TRBD2. The CDR3 runs 15 residues. The germline V gene encodes CDR1 MDHEN and CDR2 SYDVKM. The junction had 1 base not matched to a gene; V was cut back by 2 bases and J by 0 bases.

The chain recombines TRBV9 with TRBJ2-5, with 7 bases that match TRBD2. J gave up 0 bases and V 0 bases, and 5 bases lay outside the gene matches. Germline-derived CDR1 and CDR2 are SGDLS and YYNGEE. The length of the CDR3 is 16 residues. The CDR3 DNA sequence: TGTGCCAGCAGCGTAGAGGCGGGGGTGTACCAAGAGACCCAGTACTTC. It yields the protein CASSVEAGVYQETQYF.

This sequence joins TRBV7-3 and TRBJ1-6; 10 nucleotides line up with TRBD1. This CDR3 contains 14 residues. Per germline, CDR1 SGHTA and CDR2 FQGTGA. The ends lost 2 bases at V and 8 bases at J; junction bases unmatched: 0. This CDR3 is CASSLDRGHSPLHF. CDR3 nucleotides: TGTGCCAGCAGCTTAGACAGGGGGCATTCACCCCTCCACTTT.

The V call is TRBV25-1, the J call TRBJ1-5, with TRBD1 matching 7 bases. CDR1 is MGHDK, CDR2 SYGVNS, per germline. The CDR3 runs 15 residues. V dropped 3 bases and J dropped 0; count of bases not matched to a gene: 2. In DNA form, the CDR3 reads TGTGCCAGCAGTGACTCAGGGGGTAGCAATCAGCCCCAGCATTTT. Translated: CASSDSGGSNQPQHF.